Given below is one T cell receptor beta chain in context. Its cognate antigen has yet to be identified. No base quality information exists; no much larger clone differs at one position. The CDR3 regions of human TCRbeta chains were analyzed by immunosequencing. For the original study's pipeline: TCRs in the repertoires were matched against a reference library of SARS-CoV-2-specific TCRs that had been generated with the MIRA antigen-specificity platform. Breadth was defined as the fraction of unique TCRs that were SARS-CoV-2-associated. Depth was defined as the fraction of total T cells that were SARS-CoV-2-associated. Using the MIRA data, each spike-specific TCR was assigned both to the spike region to which the TCR was reactive and to a CD4 or CD8 class. Log10-transformed breadth and depth values were compared by one-way ANOVA with Sidak's multiple comparisons tests. TCRdb retrieved this table from immuneACCESS and kept in-frame rearrangements only. Not all clones are present; in checked studies, unresolved V genes account for under half, and no reason is known for the remainder. V and J calls and clone size are those listed in that table; D and trimming were worked out from the DNA. A total of 80,000 to 90,000 clones appear in this sample, around nine tenths of them only once. Around 2.2% of the sample belongs to the ten largest clones.

From the cysteine up to the phenylalanine, the CDR3 has a length of 16 residues. Only the CDR3 DNA stays, 48 bases, in frame from base 1. CDR1 is given as SEHNR and CDR2 as FQNEAQ, both from the germline V gene (reference sequence). The junction shows trimming of 7 bases on V and 6 bases on J, and the gene matches do not reach 11 bases of it. The record originates from a study of T cell responses to AZD1222 COVID-19 vaccine (dated by TCRdb to the early 2020s). For context, the study as a whole: AZD1222 recipients with second doses at about 4 weeks or about 12 weeks were pooled, because spike-specific TCR depth and breadth did not differ between schedules. A total of approximately 230 trial participants underwent TCR sequencing, of whom 200 to 220 received two doses of AZD1222 and around 25 received two doses of the MenACWY control vaccine. Trial participants were enrolled into age subgroups of 18-55, 56-69 and 70-plus years, which contained 148, 28 and 57 TCR-sequenced participants, respectively.

In the paper's terms, the time point label means: baseline before first vaccination. Samples from vaccinated people were obtained from the UK trials COV001 and COV002, which included a single-blind randomized controlled phase 2/3 trial of AZD1222 (ChAdOx1 nCoV-19) in healthy adults. For TCRbeta chain sequencing, PBMC samples were collected from trial participants at day 0 and at day 28 after the second dose. The research as a whole found: Epitopes outside the regions mutated in the B.1.351 and B.1.1.7 variants were reportedly recognized by nearly half of the unique spike-specific TCRs. No day 14 peak-response samples were available, so repertoires were characterized only after the peak T cell response. Most participants were white British and females outnumbered males, and the authors suggested that clonal diversity may have been underestimated. Conclusions about previously exposed vaccinees are limited, since just 6 or 7 AZD1222 recipients were seropositive for SARS-CoV-2 at baseline. The whole spike protein was spanned by vaccine-associated CD4 TCRs, and dominant responses were seen in regions 160-218 and 743-854. Spike-specific TCR breadth and depth rose significantly after two AZD1222 doses compared with day 0 and with MenACWY recipients. The 56-69-year group was small, and its depth increase did not reach significance, likely because of low power.

This sequence was found in an adult in good health. The rearranged segments are TRBV7-9 and TRBJ2-2; 10 bases in the middle match TRBD1. Sequenced here: peripheral blood, sampled on day 0 of AZD1222 vaccination. The nucleotide sequence reads as follows: TGTGCCAGCACCCAACTCCGGGACAGGGGCGCCGGGGAGCTGTTTTTT. Translated, it gives CASTQLRDRGAGELFF.